Following are 30 T cell receptor beta chains from one sample sequenced in a study of regulatory T cells in long-lasting Graves disease. Combining iRepertoire HTBI primers with Arm-PCR of CDR3 regions, the authors built TCR beta libraries. One entry per CDR3 protein results from TCRdb running MiXCR on the multiplex PCR reads. The sample contains 500,000 to 700,000 distinct CDR3 sequences, about 32% of which appear only once. Indicated time point: persistent/refractory GD, antithyroid drugs over 5 years with positive TRAb. Researchers made the TCR library from RNA that was extracted from PBMCs. The material sequenced was peripheral blood mononuclear cells (PBMCs), taken when the disease was refractory, from a patient treated with antithyroid drugs. The receptor source for this set is a female donor with Graves disease.

The chain employs TRBV2 and TRBJ1-5; D remains ambiguous. V gave up 10 bases and J gave up 5 bases, with 15 bases separating them. Germline V gene data show CDR1 as SNHLY and CDR2 as FYNNEI. The CDR3 contains 13 residues. The CDR3, as DNA: TGTGCCATCAGCGTCGATAGGGATCAGCCCCAGCATTTT. As protein: CAISVDRDQPQHF.

This clonotype was recorded a few times. Just one base apart from a much larger clone, this may be a read error. V is TRBV12-3 or TRBV12-4 and J is TRBJ2-7; possibly TRBD2 for D (6 bases). The CDR3 is 16 amino acids. In DNA form, the CDR3 reads TGTGCCAGCAGCCGAAACAGCGGGTTGGCCTCCTACGGGCAGTACTTC. This translates into CASSRNSGLASYGQYF.

This clonotype was counted between two and nine times. This chain links TRBV20-1 with TRBJ1-4; no clear D. Deletions cut 3 bases from V and 3 bases from J, with 11 bases between. The CDR3 loop spans 14 amino acids. Germline V CDR1 and CDR2: DFQATT, SNEGSKA (reference sequence). The CDR3 reads CSASRGGPNEKLFF. Written as DNA, the CDR3 is TGCAGTGCTAGCCGGGGTGGACCTAATGAAAAACTGTTTTTT.

The chain uses TRBV29-1 and TRBJ1-5; possible D gene TRBD1, 6 bases. The V and J ends lost 4 bases and 4 bases respectively, with 14 bases between them. Germline CDR1 reads SQVTM; CDR2 reads ANQGSEA. The CDR3 runs to 14 residues. CDR3 bases: TGCAGCGTTGGAGAGGGGGTAGTGAATCAGCCCCAGCATTTT. Its protein product is CSVGEGVVNQPQHF. Full variable domain (remainder filled in from reference TRBV29-1 and TRBJ1-5): SAVISQKPSRDICQRGTSLTIQCQVDSQVTMMFWYRQQPGQSLTLIATANQGSEATYESGFVIDKFPISRPNLTFSTLTVSNMSPEDSSIYLCSVGEGVVNQPQHFGDGTRLSIL.

The chain carries TRBV5-1 and TRBJ1-5; D unclear. The CDR3 length is 15 residues. Trimming cost V 5 bases and J 0 bases, with 12 bases left between them. Per the germline V gene, CDR1 is SGHRS and CDR2 is YFSETQ. The CDR3 nucleotides are TGCGCCAGCAGGCTTGAGTTCAATAGCAATCAGCCCCAGCATTTT. It encodes CASRLEFNSNQPQHF.

There are many counts of this clonotype. The chain couples TRBV28 to TRBJ1-1; D gene uncertain. The germline V gene has CDR1 MDHEN and CDR2 SYDVKM. The CDR3 length is 13 residues. Between the trimmed V and J ends, which lost 5 bases and 6 bases, there was a span of 13 bases. CDR3 bases: TGTGCCAGCAGTGCCTCACTGAGGGCTGAAGCTTTCTTT. Its translation is CASSASLRAEAFF.

The J gene is TRBJ2-7, the V gene TRBV2; 8 bases are a match to TRBD2. Germline trimming cut 5 bases from V and 5 bases from J; bases unmatched to any gene: 11. This CDR3 is 15 amino acids long. Germline loops: CDR1 SNHLY, CDR2 FYNNEI. The CDR3 sequence: CASSNRGTRGDEQYF. The DNA of the CDR3 is TGTGCCAGCAGTAACCGGGGGACTAGGGGCGACGAGCAGTACTTC. The complete variable domain, with remaining parts taken from reference TRBV2 and TRBJ2-7, reads EPEVTQTPSHQVTQMGQEVILRCVPISNHLYFYWYRQILGQKVEFLVSFYNNEISEKSEIFDDQFSVERPDGSNFTLKIRSTKLEDSAMYFCASSNRGTRGDEQYFGPGTRLTVT.

The chain couples TRBV7-9 to TRBJ1-2, with 9 bases aligning to TRBD1. The CDR3 loop spans 13 amino acids. V lost 5 bases to trimming and J lost 7 bases; unmatched junction nucleotides: 5. The germline CDR1 and CDR2 sequences are SEHNR and FQNEAQ (reference sequence). The CDR3 spells CASSKGQGPGYTF. CDR3 coding DNA: TGTGCCAGCAGCAAGGGACAGGGTCCTGGCTACACCTTC.

The chain carries TRBV12-3 or TRBV12-4 and TRBJ1-4, with D hard to call. The CDR3 has 13 amino acids. The V end lost 7 bases, the J end lost 6 bases, and 12 bases lay between the germline ends. The CDR3 sequence is CASTPLGYEKLFF. The CDR3 DNA is TGTGCCAGCACCCCGTTGGGGTATGAAAAACTGTTTTTT.

The rearrangement uses TRBV11-2 and TRBJ1-5; D ambiguous. Germline V gene sequence: CDR1 SGHAT, CDR2 FQNNGV. The CDR3 extends over 15 amino acids. Trimming stripped 5 bases from V and 3 bases from J, with 14 bases between. The CDR3 nucleotides read TGTGCCAGCAGCCCGACGGGCGGTAACAATCAGCCCCAGCATTTT. Translated, it gives CASSPTGGNNQPQHF.

The rearrangement uses TRBV19 and TRBJ1-6, with no clear D. This CDR3 has 15 residues. Trimming left V 3 bases short and J 4 bases short, with 10 bases between. Germline V lookup: CDR1 LNHDA, CDR2 SQIVND (reference sequence). The CDR3 DNA is TGTGCCAGTAGTATGGTCGCGGCATATAATTCACCCCTCCACTTT. Protein product: CASSMVAAYNSPLHF.

With regard to this clonotype: An end of the junction does not agree with germline; a read error may underlie this. The chain uses TRBV10-3 and TRBJ2-2; TRBD2 aligns across 8 bases. The CDR3 contains 14 residues. CDR1 and CDR2 (germline): ENHRY, SYGVKD. Here the CDR3 DNA reads TGTGCCGTCAGAACTAGCGGTGAAGCCGGGGAGCTGTTTTTT. Its translation is CAVRTSGEAGELFF.

As for this clonotype: Possible read error: a much larger clone is one base away. This sequence joins TRBV11-2 and TRBJ1-5; D possibly corresponds to TRBD1 (6 bases). The CDR3 totals 15 residues. Germline V gene sequence: CDR1 SGHAT, CDR2 FQNNGV. CDR3 DNA: TGTGCCAGCAGCCCCCCACCGGGGGGCAATCAGCCCCAGCGTTTT. Translation gives CASSPPPGGNQPQRF.

The V call is TRBV11-2, the J call TRBJ2-7; 9 bases match TRBD2. Trimming removed 3 bases from V and 4 bases from J; junction bases left unmatched: 10. The CDR3 extends over 16 amino acids. The germline V gene has CDR1 SGHAT and CDR2 FQNNGV. The CDR3 loop reads CASSLGGASGVYEQYF. The CDR3 DNA sequence: TGTGCCAGCAGCTTGGGGGGGGCTAGCGGGGTTTACGAGCAGTACTTC.

The table lists this clonotype with a few counts. The chain recombines TRBV12-3 or TRBV12-4 with TRBJ2-6; maybe TRBD1 (6 bases). Trimming left V 5 bases short and J 0 bases short, with 8 bases between. This CDR3 contains 15 residues. The CDR3 loop is CASSRQVSGANVLTF. The DNA for the CDR3 is TGTGCCAGCAGTCGACAGGTCTCTGGGGCCAACGTCCTGACTTTC.

About this clonotype itself: As the CDR3 is not closed by the conserved phenylalanine or tryptophan, this likely results from a read error. The chain is built from TRBV12-3 or TRBV12-4 and TRBJ1-1; D is uncertain. CDR3 size: 15 residues. V shed 5 bases and J shed 5 bases, with 18 bases lying between them. CDR3 coding DNA: TGTGCCAGCAGTCCGCCTCAAGGGATAGGTACTGAAGCTTTCCTT. This translates into CASSPPQGIGTEAFL.

The chain has TRBV10-3 and TRBJ2-2; TRBD1 matches 8 bases. The CDR3 sequence is 17 residues long. The J segment lost 0 bases and the V segment lost 6 bases, leaving 9 bases of the junction unmatched. Germline CDR1 and CDR2: ENHRY and SYGVKD. The CDR3 DNA reads TGTGCCATCAGACGCGGGACAGGCTTCGCGAACACCGGGGAGCTGTTTTTT. This translates into CAIRRGTGFANTGELFF.

This clonotype was counted a single time. V usage is TRBV6-4 and J usage is TRBJ2-5; 9 bases line up with TRBD2. V dropped 5 bases and J dropped 5; count of bases not matched to a gene: 9. The CDR3 extends over 15 amino acids. Germline V gives CDR1 MRHNA, CDR2 SNTAGT. The CDR3 loop reads CASSYAGGGWETQYF. CDR3 DNA sequence: TGTGCCAGCAGTTACGCGGGAGGGGGGTGGGAGACCCAGTACTTC.

In its sample, this clonotype was seen a few times. V and J are TRBV2 and TRBJ2-2; possible D gene TRBD2, 6 bases. Germline V gene sequence: CDR1 SNHLY, CDR2 FYNNEI. Trimming removed 1 base from V and 4 bases from J, with 10 bases in between. CDR3 length equals 15 residues. The CDR3 DNA reads as TGTGCCAGCAGTGAAGGGCAGGGAGGCACCGGGGAGCTGTTTTTT. It encodes CASSEGQGGTGELFF. Full variable domain (remainder filled in from reference TRBV2 and TRBJ2-2): EPEVTQTPSHQVTQMGQEVILRCVPISNHLYFYWYRQILGQKVEFLVSFYNNEISEKSEIFDDQFSVERPDGSNFTLKIRSTKLEDSAMYFCASSEGQGGTGELFFGEGSRLTVL.

This clonotype was seen more than once but under ten times. This rearrangement joins TRBV5-6 to TRBJ1-6; 9 bases align to TRBD1. After removal of 2 bases from V and 10 bases from J, the junction contained 7 bases not matched to a gene. Germline values: CDR1 SGHDT, CDR2 YYEEEE. The CDR3 contains 15 residues. CDR3 bases: TGTGCCAGCAGCTTTTCCCTGACAGGGGGGTCACCCCTCCACTTT. This sequence encodes CASSFSLTGGSPLHF.

This clonotype was counted between two and nine times. V is TRBV28 and J is TRBJ1-5, with no clear D. The CDR3 has 15 amino acids. Per the germline V gene, CDR1 is MDHEN and CDR2 is SYDVKM. V was cut by 5 bases and J by 4 bases, with 15 bases left in between. The DNA of the CDR3 is TGTGCCAGCAGTCTACCCGGCGTTCTTAATCAGCCCCAGCATTTT. Amino acid sequence: CASSLPGVLNQPQHF.

This clonotype was counted many times. This chain links TRBV28 with TRBJ1-2; D unclear. Germline loops: CDR1 MDHEN, CDR2 SYDVKM. V was pared by 5 bases and J by 8 bases, with 12 bases between. This CDR3 contains 12 residues. Here the CDR3 reads CASSPHSGGYTF. CDR3 DNA: TGTGCCAGCAGTCCCCACAGTGGCGGCTACACCTTC.

V is TRBV30 and J is TRBJ2-3; perhaps TRBD2 as D (5 bases). Looked up from germline, CDR1 is GTSNPN and CDR2 is SVGIG (reference sequence). The CDR3 consists of 12 residues. Trimming removed 0 bases at V and 14 bases at J, with 15 bases between. The CDR3, as DNA: TGTGCCTGGAGTGTACGGGGAGACGTGCTGTATTTT. Its protein product is CAWSVRGDVLYF.

The table lists this clonotype with many counts. This chain uses TRBV19 with TRBJ1-1; TRBD1 aligns across 7 bases. V was pared by 2 bases and J by 0 bases, with 9 bases of the junction left unmatched. Looked up from germline, CDR1 is LNHDA and CDR2 is SQIVND (reference sequence). The CDR3 contains 17 residues. Written as DNA, the CDR3 is TGTGCCAGTAGTATAAGGGTGACAGGGATCATGAACACTGAAGCTTTCTTT. As protein: CASSIRVTGIMNTEAFF. Complete variable domain (other parts from reference TRBV19 and TRBJ1-1): DGGITQSPKYLFRKEGQNVTLSCEQNLNHDAMYWYRQDPGQGLRLIYYSQIVNDFQKGDIAEGYSVSREKKESFPLTVTSAQKNPTAFYLCASSIRVTGIMNTEAFFGQGTRLTVV.

This chain uses TRBV7-9 with TRBJ1-5, with unresolved D. Trimming stripped 4 bases from V and 6 bases from J, with 10 bases between. The CDR3 consists of 13 residues. Germline V lookup: CDR1 SEHNR, CDR2 FQNEAQ (reference sequence). CDR3 DNA sequence: TGTGCCAGCAGCTCGGCGGCGGGTCAGCCCCAGCATTTT. It codes for CASSSAAGQPQHF.

This clonotype turned up a few times. V gene TRBV29-1 combines with J gene TRBJ1-5; weak D call: TRBD1 (5 bases). The CDR3 consists of 13 residues. CDR1 is SQVTM and CDR2 is ANQGSEA in the germline V gene. With 6 bases removed from V and 5 bases from J, the gap between germline ends came to 14 bases. The CDR3 DNA sequence: TGCAGCGTGGGGGACGGGGTATATCAGCCCCAGCATTTT. This translates into CSVGDGVYQPQHF.

This clonotype turned up a few times. The V and J genes are TRBV29-1 and TRBJ2-7; 11 bases fit TRBD1. The ends lost 3 bases at V and 3 bases at J; junction bases unmatched: 4. This CDR3 region has 14 residues. In germline, CDR1 is SQVTM, CDR2 ANQGSEA. CDR3: CSVEKGQGGYEQYF. CDR3 sequence (DNA): TGCAGCGTTGAGAAGGGACAGGGGGGCTACGAGCAGTACTTC.

Only a few counts were recorded for this clonotype. The chain has TRBV15 and TRBJ2-5; D is perhaps TRBD2 (5 bases). CDR3 length equals 12 residues. In germline, CDR1 is LNHNV, CDR2 YYDKDF (reference sequence). V dropped 5 bases and J dropped 8 bases, with 12 bases sitting between them. The CDR3 DNA reads as TGTGCCACCAGCTCCGAAACGGGAACCCAGTACTTC. This encodes CATSSETGTQYF.

This clonotype was counted a few times. The V and J genes are TRBV30 and TRBJ1-1; D not certain. Trimming removed 0 bases from V and 3 bases from J, with 14 bases in between. The CDR3 covers 15 residues. Germline V gene sequence: CDR1 GTSNPN, CDR2 SVGIG (reference sequence). The DNA for the CDR3 is TGTGCCTGGAGTGTAATTTGGCCCAAGGACACTGAAGCTTTCTTT. Encoded protein: CAWSVIWPKDTEAFF.

This clonotype was seen once. The CDR3 region has the DNA TGTGCCAGCAGCGTAGGGCAGGGGCCCTCCTACGAGCAGTACTTC. This codes for CASSVGQGPSYEQYF. The chain uses TRBV9 and TRBJ2-7; weak D call: TRBD1 (6 bases). Trimming took off 0 bases at V and 0 bases at J, with 10 bases between the two ends. The germline V gene has CDR1 SGDLS and CDR2 YYNGEE. The CDR3 is 15 amino acids.